Listed below are T cell receptor beta chains from one sample, sequenced in a study of graft-versus-host responses after intestinal transplantation. TCRdb's table, derived via immunoSEQ multiplex PCR, lists solely in-frame clones and lacks some. The sample shows roughly 40,000 clones, around 92% of them seen only once. The input for sequencing was PBMCs, taken around 280 days after transplant. These receptors came from a human patient who received an intestinal transplant, so some T cells may come from the graft donor. CDR3s include the opening cysteine and the closing phenylalanine or tryptophan. D genes are given only for firm matches. Clone size is given for some rows only: seen once, a few or many times, or a class if the clone is expanded.

>-|-|TRBV19|TRBJ2-1
TGTGCCACTATCGACAGGTACCTCAATGAGCAGTTCTTC
CATIDRYLNEQFF
>-|-|TRBV6-5|TRBJ1-1
TGTGCCAGCAGTTCGATAACGGGGAACACTGAAGCTTTCTTT
CASSSITGNTEAFF
>-|-|TRBV19|TRBJ2-5
TGTGCCAGCGGTCGGGACGGCCAAGAGACCCAGTACTTC
CASGRDGQETQYF
>once|-|TRBV7-6|TRBJ2-3
TGTGCCAGCAGCTTCGGTGGGGGCGGCACAGATACGCAGTATTTT
CASSFGGGGTDTQYF
>-|-|TRBV10-2|TRBJ2-5
TGCGCCAGCAGTGAGTCGGAGTGGGCAACCCAGTACTTC
CASSESEWATQYF
>-|-|TRBV11-3|TRBJ2-3
TGTGCCAGCAGCTTACAGAATACGCAGTATTTT
CASSLQNTQYF
>-|TRBD1|TRBV9|TRBJ1-1
TGTGCCAGCAGCGACAGCGGGACAGCAAACACTGAAGCTTTCTTT
CASSDSGTANTEAFF
>-|-|TRBV7-8|TRBJ2-1
TGTGCCAGCAGCCCCCCCAGGGGGGCAAGTGGCAATGAGCAGTTCTTC
CASSPPRGASGNEQFF
>once|TRBD1|TRBV7-9|TRBJ1-2
TGTGCCAGCAGCTGGGACAGGGAATTGGATTATGGCTACACCTTC
CASSWDRELDYGYTF
>-|TRBD1|TRBV2|TRBJ1-1
TGTGCCAGCAAGGGGACAGGGGACACTGAAGCTTTCTTT
CASKGTGDTEAFF
>-|-|TRBV5-4|TRBJ1-2
TGTGCCAGCAGCTCGGCCCCGACGGGGAACGGCTATGGCTACACCTTC
CASSSAPTGNGYGYTF
>-|TRBD2|TRBV5-4|TRBJ2-3
TGTGCCAGCTCCGGCGGGGGGAGTTTCCCCGATACGCAGTATTTT
CASSGGGSFPDTQYF
>-|-|TRBV6-6|TRBJ1-1
TGTGCCAGCAGATGGGACGGGACGAACACTGAAGCTTTCTTT
CASRWDGTNTEAFF
>-|TRBD1|TRBV5-1|TRBJ1-4
TGCGCCAGCAAATCTCGACAGGGTAATGAAAAACTGTTTTTT
CASKSRQGNEKLFF
>-|TRBD2|TRBV5-1|TRBJ2-7
TGCGCCAGCAGCAGGACTAGCGCAGAGTACGAGCAGTACTTC
CASSRTSAEYEQYF
>-|TRBD2|TRBV27|TRBJ2-7
TGTGCCAGCAGTTTAGGTAGCGGGACTTACGAGCAGTACTTC
CASSLGSGTYEQYF
>-|-|TRBV18|TRBJ1-1
TGTGCCAGCTCACAGACGACGGGGAGCACTGAAGCTTTCTTT
CASSQTTGSTEAFF
>-|TRBD1|TRBV5-1|TRBJ2-7
TGCGCCAGCAGCTTGGCCCCGGGACAGGGCTACGAGCAGTACTTC
CASSLAPGQGYEQYF
>-|-|TRBV5-6|TRBJ2-3
TGTGCCAGCACGTTAATGGGTACAGATACGCAGTATTTT
CASTLMGTDTQYF
>-|-|TRBV27|TRBJ1-6
TGTGCCAGCAGCCCGATTGGACGCTATGTACCCCACTCCTATAATTCACCCCTCCACTTT
CASSPIGRYVPHSYNSPLHF
>few|TRBD2|TRBV6-1|TRBJ2-1
TGTGCCAGCAGTGCACTAGCGGGGGGCTCCTACAATGAGCAGTTCTTC
CASSALAGGSYNEQFF
>few|-|TRBV23-1|TRBJ1-6
TGCGCCAGCAACCCTCCCATAGGGGGGCCTTTTTATAATTCACCCCTCCACTTT
CASNPPIGGPFYNSPLHF
>few|-|TRBV11-3|TRBJ2-3
TGTGCCAGCAGCTTAGAAGGCAGTAGCACAGATACGCAGTATTTT
CASSLEGSSTDTQYF
>-|-|TRBV15|TRBJ1-1
TGTGCCACCAGCAGCCAAAGTTGGGGGACTGAAGCTTTCTTT
CATSSQSWGTEAFF
>-|-|TRBV11-2|TRBJ2-1
TGTGCCAGCAGCTCTTACGTGGGGGGATATGAGCAGTTCTTC
CASSSYVGGYEQFF
>-|TRBD1|TRBV30|TRBJ1-1
TGTGCCTGGAGTGGCGGACAGGGGGTCCCTGAAGCTTTCTTT
CAWSGGQGVPEAFF
>-|TRBD1|TRBV18|TRBJ2-1
TGTGCCAGCTCACCTCCGGGACAGGGTCTCAATGAGCAGTTCTTC
CASSPPGQGLNEQFF
>-|TRBD2|TRBV7-9|TRBJ2-3
TGTGCCAGCAGCCCGCCGGGGGGACCTCGCACAGATACGCAGTATTTT
CASSPPGGPRTDTQYF
>-|-|TRBV19|TRBJ1-2
TGTGCCAGTAGTATACCGGCGGGGCGAAACTATGGCTACACCTTC
CASSIPAGRNYGYTF
>-|-|TRBV27|TRBJ1-1
TGTGCCAGCGGTTCCCCCATAGGTGAGGGCACTGAAGCTTTCTTT
CASGSPIGEGTEAFF
>-|-|TRBV29-1|TRBJ2-2
TGCAGCGCCACGGACGGGAACACCGGGGAGCTGTTTTTT
CSATDGNTGELFF
>-|TRBD1|TRBV27|TRBJ2-3
TGTGCCAGCTTCGACAGGGGGCTCGCAGATACGCAGTATTTT
CASFDRGLADTQYF
>-|-|TRBV6-1|TRBJ1-2
TGTGCCAGCAGTAGTCCGGGCCGGGGTTTGCATGGCTACACCTTC
CASSSPGRGLHGYTF